A selection of T cell receptor beta chains follows, all from one sample in a study of T cell responses to AZD1222 COVID-19 vaccine. Data came from immunoSEQ multiplex PCR; TCRdb stores just in-frame clones and leaves some out. The data contain 100,000 to 150,000 clones, approximately 90% of them singletons. This specimen consisted of peripheral blood, obtained on day 0 of AZD1222 vaccination. The receptors here all came from an adult in good health. The CDR3 runs from the conserved cysteine through the conserved F or W. A D gene is named only where the DNA matches it firmly.

j_call d_call v_call cdr3_aa cdr3_nt
TRBJ2-7 - TRBV5-6 CASSPTGGAYEQYF TGTGCCAGCAGCCCAACCGGTGGGGCCTACGAGCAGTACTTC
TRBJ1-1 TRBD1 TRBV28 CASSPRGYTEAFF TGTGCCAGCAGTCCCAGGGGGTACACTGAAGCTTTCTTT
TRBJ2-1 - TRBV30 CAWSVLVTAGNEQFF TGTGCCTGGAGTGTACTAGTTACTGCAGGCAATGAGCAGTTCTTC
TRBJ1-1 - TRBV24-1 CATSDSTGEAFF TGTGCCACCAGTGATTCAACAGGGGAAGCTTTCTTT
TRBJ2-7 - TRBV21-1 CASSKGQGSYEQYF TGTGCCAGCAGCAAGGGACAGGGAAGCTACGAGCAGTACTTC
TRBJ2-1 TRBD2 TRBV4-3 CASSQDLRGGLYNEQFF TGCGCCAGCAGCCAAGACTTGCGGGGGGGCCTTTACAATGAGCAGTTCTTC
TRBJ2-1 - TRBV4-1 CASSQDPRSYNEQFF TGCGCCAGCAGCCAAGACCCGCGCTCCTACAATGAGCAGTTCTTC
TRBJ1-6 - TRBV10-3 CAIGLARGYSPLHF TGTGCCATCGGCCTCGCGCGAGGTTATTCACCCCTCCACTTT
TRBJ1-2 TRBD1 TRBV7-9 CASSGNRQGIINYGYTF TGTGCCAGCAGCGGAAACCGACAGGGGATAATTAACTATGGCTACACCTTC
TRBJ2-2 TRBD1 TRBV4-3 CASSQRQGRTGELFF TGCGCCAGCAGCCAGCGACAGGGAAGGACCGGGGAGCTGTTTTTT
TRBJ1-1 - TRBV28 CASSREARAMNTEAFF TGTGCCAGCAGTAGGGAGGCGCGGGCAATGAACACTGAAGCTTTCTTT
TRBJ1-1 - TRBV5-1 CASSGGPRNTEAFF TGCGCCAGCAGCGGGGGACCGAGAAACACTGAAGCTTTCTTT
TRBJ2-1 TRBD2 TRBV3-1/TRBV3-2 CASSQCSGGAEGNEQFF TGTGCCAGCAGCCAATGTAGCGGGGGGGCAGAAGGAAATGAGCAGTTCTTC
TRBJ2-3 - TRBV4-3 CASSQGGTQADTQYF TGCGCCAGCAGCCAAGGGGGGACCCAGGCAGATACGCAGTATTTT
TRBJ2-1 TRBD2 TRBV19 CASSIGGLVHSYNEQFF TGTGCCAGTAGTATAGGAGGACTAGTCCACTCCTACAATGAGCAGTTCTTC
TRBJ1-2 - TRBV30 CAWSVSPNYGYTF TGTGCCTGGAGTGTAAGCCCAAACTATGGCTACACCTTC